The 24 T cell receptor beta chains in this list originate from one sample, sequenced in a study of identical twins. Via MiXCR, TCRdb re-called the 5' RACE reads, giving one row per CDR3 protein. The sample contains 1.5 million to 2 million distinct CDR3 sequences, under 35% of which appear only once. Sequencing input: cord blood. The receptor source for this set is a newborn girl in good health.

This clonotype was counted between two and nine times. The V call is TRBV29-1, the J call TRBJ2-1; 9 nucleotides match TRBD2. This CDR3 region has 13 residues. Trimming removed 6 bases from V and 7 bases from J; junction bases left unmatched: 7. Per the germline V gene, CDR1 is SQVTM and CDR2 is ANQGSEA. CDR3 coding DNA: TGCAGCGTACAGGACCTAGCGGGAAATGAGCAGTTCTTC. Translating gives CSVQDLAGNEQFF.

This CDR3 is CASSSAGRNQPQHF. The CDR3 DNA reads TGTGCCAGCAGTTCGGCAGGGAGAAATCAGCCCCAGCATTTT. V is TRBV12-3 or TRBV12-4 and J is TRBJ1-5, with D tentatively TRBD1 (5 bases). The V gene lost 4 bases and the J gene lost 4 bases, with 11 bases spanning the gap. This CDR3 has 14 amino acids.

In its sample, this clonotype was seen a few times. V usage is TRBV13 and J usage is TRBJ2-3; TRBD2 agrees at 8 bases. CDR1 and CDR2 (germline): PRHDT, FYEKMQ (reference sequence). J was trimmed by 5 bases and V by 5 bases; bases with no gene match: 6. This CDR3 is built from 14 residues. The CDR3 is CASSRREGVDTQYF. CDR3 in DNA: TGTGCCAGCAGCCGACGGGAGGGGGTAGATACGCAGTATTTT. Full variable domain (rest looked up from reference TRBV13 and TRBJ2-3): AAGVIQSPRHLIKEKRETATLKCYPIPRHDTVYWYQQGPGQDPQFLISFYEKMQSDKGSIPDRFSAQQFSDYHSELNMSSLELGDSALYFCASSRREGVDTQYFGPGTRLTVL.

Comments on this clonotype: The junction departs from the called germline gene at one end, perhaps through a read error. The chain's CDR3 is CSVDTRPSDTQDF. DNA of the CDR3: TGCAGCGTTGACACTAGGCCCTCAGATACGCAGGATTTT. The chain has TRBV29-1 and TRBJ2-3; TRBD2 might be the D (5 bases). This CDR3 is 13 amino acids long. Per germline, CDR1 SQVTM and CDR2 ANQGSEA.

This chain uses TRBV7-6 with TRBJ1-2; D is perhaps TRBD1 (5 bases). Germline values: CDR1 SGHVS, CDR2 FNYEAQ. V was shortened by 3 bases and J by 0 bases, with 11 bases between the two germline ends. The CDR3 has 15 amino acids. CDR3 amino acids: CASSFDSLSNYGYTF. The CDR3 DNA sequence: TGTGCCAGCAGCTTCGACAGCTTATCTAACTATGGCTACACCTTC.

The count of this clonotype is one. This chain links TRBV15 with TRBJ1-1, with TRBD1 identical over 7 bases. The CDR3 is 11 amino acids. CDR1 is LNHNV, CDR2 YYDKDF, per germline (reference sequence). V lost 4 bases and J lost 13; bases outside the gene matches: 6. The CDR3 here is CATSTAQGIFF. CDR3 nucleotides: TGTGCCACCAGCACGGCACAGGGGATTTTCTTT.

The V call is TRBV20-1, the J call TRBJ2-3, with 13 positions matching TRBD2. This CDR3 contains 14 residues. Trimming removed 5 bases from V and 4 bases from J; junction bases left unmatched: 3. Germline V gene sequence: CDR1 DFQATT, CDR2 SNEGSKA (reference sequence). The CDR3 DNA follows: TGCAGTGCTGGGACTAGCGGGGAGTCAGATACGCAGTATTTT. Its protein is CSAGTSGESDTQYF.

This chain links TRBV27 with TRBJ2-6; D is uncertain. With 7 bases removed from V and 0 bases from J, the gap between germline ends came to 7 bases. In germline, CDR1 is MNHEY, CDR2 SMNVEV (reference sequence). The CDR3 is 14 amino acids. Written as DNA, the CDR3 is TGTGCCAGCACGAGACTCTCTGGGGCCAACGTCCTGACTTTC. This gives the protein CASTRLSGANVLTF.

The rearrangement uses TRBV7-2 and TRBJ2-7; 10 bases map to TRBD2. CDR1 is SGHTA, CDR2 FQGNSA, per germline. CDR3 length: 16 residues. Trimming at V came to 5 bases and at J to 3 bases, leaving 10 bases not matched to a gene. The CDR3 DNA sequence: TGTGCCAGCAGCCGAACTATAGCGGGGGGCAACTACGAGCAGTACTTC. This encodes CASSRTIAGGNYEQYF.

V and J are TRBV11-2 and TRBJ2-1; D assignment may be TRBD1 or TRBD2 (5 bases each). Matching the DNA end better, TRBJ2-7 makes the J call doubtful. CDR3 size: 14 residues. Germline V gene sequence: CDR1 SGHAT, CDR2 FQNNGV. CDR3 sequence: CASSSRGSYNEQYF. The DNA for the CDR3 is TGTGCCAGCAGCTCCCGGGGCTCCTACAATGAGCAGTACTTC.

The chain is built from TRBV5-6 and TRBJ2-1, with D tentatively TRBD1 (5 bases). The DNA end is more similar to TRBJ2-7, so the J call may be wrong. The CDR3 is 16 residues long. The germline V gene has CDR1 SGHDT and CDR2 YYEEEE. CDR3 coding DNA: TGTGCCAGCAGCTTGGGGACATGGAGCTCCTACAATGAGCAGTACTTC. The encoded protein is CASSLGTWSSYNEQYF.

The rearrangement joins TRBV19 to TRBJ2-3; 14 bases map to TRBD2. The CDR3 has 15 amino acids. V dropped 9 bases and J dropped 6; count of bases not matched to a gene: 8. Looked up from germline, CDR1 is LNHDA and CDR2 is SQIVND (reference sequence). The CDR3 coding sequence is TGTGCCAGCAGACTAGCGGGAGGGCCTGTGGATACGCAGTATTTT. Its translation: CASRLAGGPVDTQYF.

The rearrangement uses TRBV30 and TRBJ1-1; D ambiguous. CDR1 and CDR2 from the germline V gene are GTSNPN and SVGIG (reference sequence). CDR3 length: 13 residues. V lost 2 bases and J lost 1, with 8 bases in between. In nucleotides, the CDR3 is TGTGCCTGGAGTAGAACAGCGAACACTGAAGCTTTCTTT. Translated: CAWSRTANTEAFF. The full variable domain, in which reference TRBV30 and TRBJ1-1 provide the parts outside the CDR3, is SQTIHQWPATLVQPVGSPLSLECTVEGTSNPNLYWYRQAAGRGLQLLFYSVGIGQISSEVPQNLSASRPQDRQFILSSKKLLLSDSGFYLCAWSRTANTEAFFGQGTRLTVV.

V gene TRBV4-1 combines with J gene TRBJ2-7, with D perhaps TRBD2 (6 bases). V was trimmed by 5 bases and J by 0 bases, leaving 14 bases between them. Germline V gene data show CDR1 as MGHRA and CDR2 as YSYEKL. The length of the CDR3 is 15 residues. CDR3 DNA: TGCGCCAGCAGCGTATCTAGCGAGAGCTCCTACGAGCAGTACTTC. It specifies CASSVSSESSYEQYF.

This clonotype appeared once. The chain links TRBV28 to TRBJ2-1, with TRBD2 as a possible D gene (6 bases). The better agreement between TRBJ2-7 and the DNA end casts doubt on the J call. Germline CDR1 is MDHEN and CDR2 is SYDVKM. The CDR3 has 15 residues. The CDR3 nucleotides are TGTGCCAGCAGTGGGGGAGGAGAGGGATACAATGAGCAGTACTTC. It encodes CASSGGGEGYNEQYF.

Concerning this clonotype itself: A clone one base away is much larger, so this may be a read error. The CDR3 here is CTISEIAGETQYF. The CDR3, as DNA: TGTACCATCAGTGAAATAGCGGGAGAGACCCAGTACTTC. The chain uses TRBV10-3 and TRBJ2-5; 7 nucleotides align to TRBD2. Germline assignment: CDR1 ENHRY and CDR2 SYGVKD. The CDR3 covers 13 residues.

This clonotype was seen a handful of times. This CDR3 is CASSYSSDGPYGYTF. CDR3 nucleotide sequence: TGTGCCAGCAGTTACTCTTCCGACGGCCCATATGGCTACACCTTC. J is TRBJ1-2 and V is TRBV6-6; D is ambiguous. Trimming cost V 0 bases and J 5 bases, with 13 bases left between them. Germline CDR1 is MNHNY and CDR2 is SVGAGI (reference sequence). This CDR3 has 15 amino acids.

This chain links TRBV7-2 with TRBJ2-1; D might be TRBD2 (6 bases). Germline lookup yields CDR1 SGHTA and CDR2 FQGNSA. V lost 2 bases and J 10 bases, leaving 21 bases between the germline ends. The CDR3 is 16 amino acids. CDR3 sequence: CASSLSGAILTYEQFF. CDR3 bases: TGTGCCAGCAGCTTATCGGGAGCCATTCTCACCTACGAGCAGTTCTTC.

This clonotype came up a few times. The V call is TRBV5-6, the J call TRBJ2-7; a weak D match, TRBD2 (6 bases). V was cut by 2 bases and J by 2 bases, with 14 bases left in between. Germline V gene lookup returns CDR1 SGHDT and CDR2 YYEEEE. CDR3 size: 15 residues. In DNA, the CDR3 is TGTGCCAGCAGCTTTATTCGGCGGGGCCCCTACGAGCAGTACTTC. Translating gives CASSFIRRGPYEQYF.

The chain has TRBV20-1 and TRBJ2-7; D unclear. CDR3 length equals 12 residues. Germline assignment: CDR1 DFQATT and CDR2 SNEGSKA (reference sequence). Trimming left V 6 bases short and J 2 bases short, with 11 bases between. For the CDR3, the DNA is TGCAGTGCCAAGACTTATGCCTACGAGCAGTACTTC. This gives the protein CSAKTYAYEQYF.

DNA for the CDR3: TGCAGGATTCCCTCCACGGGTCTCATCATGAACACTGAAGCTTTCTTT. It codes for CRIPSTGLIMNTEAFF. The chain links TRBV29-1 to TRBJ1-1; D is uncertain. The CDR3 consists of 16 residues. Germline CDR1 is SQVTM and CDR2 is ANQGSEA.

This clonotype occurred a few times. The V call is TRBV10-3, the J call TRBJ1-2; D is perhaps TRBD1 (6 bases). V lost 2 bases and J lost 6, with 16 bases in between. There are 15 residues in the CDR3. Germline V CDR1 and CDR2: ENHRY, SYGVKD. Here the CDR3 reads CAISEREGGRDGYTF. CDR3 in DNA: TGTGCCATCAGTGAGAGAGAAGGGGGAAGGGATGGCTACACCTTC.

The table lists this clonotype with a few counts. This chain uses TRBV20-1 with TRBJ2-3; D not resolved. The germline V gene has CDR1 DFQATT and CDR2 SNEGSKA (reference sequence). The CDR3 length is 12 residues. Trimming removed 5 bases at V and 3 bases at J, with 9 bases between. In nucleotides, the CDR3 is TGCAGTGCTGGCCGCAGGACAGATACGCAGTATTTT. This sequence encodes CSAGRRTDTQYF.

This clonotype was observed a few times. The chain combines TRBV7-2 with TRBJ2-1; D gene ambiguous. The CDR3 has 13 residues. V shed 5 bases and J shed 4 bases, with 9 bases lying between them. CDR1 and CDR2 (germline): SGHTA, FQGNSA. The CDR3 DNA reads as TGTGCCAGCAGCGAATTTAGATACAATGAGCAGTTCTTC. It encodes CASSEFRYNEQFF.